This T cell receptor beta chain was obtained from a study of T cells in localized non-small cell lung cancer. Overall study findings and caveats: Because researchers sequenced only one region of the tumor, heterogeneity is still possible. A median approximately 57 of the top 100 tumor clones appeared in adjacent lung.

Sequencing used immunoSEQ multiplex PCR; TCRdb keeps in-frame clones, though not all of them. The table lists approximately 25,000 clones, 90% of them singletons. The CDR3 totals 15 residues. Germline V gene sequence: CDR1 SGHVS, CDR2 FQNEAQ. V lost 4 bases and J 3 bases, leaving 16 bases between the germline ends. This clone appeared once. Its antigen remains unknown. The material was peripheral blood, obtained before any cancer treatment. V gene TRBV7-8 combines with J gene TRBJ2-7; perhaps TRBD1 as D (6 bases). This receptor was taken from a woman aged 35-75 years with stage I lung adenocarcinoma. Here the CDR3 reads CASSYNLGQNYEQYF. CDR3 DNA: TGTGCCAGCAGCTATAACCTTGGACAGAACTACGAGCAGTACTTC.